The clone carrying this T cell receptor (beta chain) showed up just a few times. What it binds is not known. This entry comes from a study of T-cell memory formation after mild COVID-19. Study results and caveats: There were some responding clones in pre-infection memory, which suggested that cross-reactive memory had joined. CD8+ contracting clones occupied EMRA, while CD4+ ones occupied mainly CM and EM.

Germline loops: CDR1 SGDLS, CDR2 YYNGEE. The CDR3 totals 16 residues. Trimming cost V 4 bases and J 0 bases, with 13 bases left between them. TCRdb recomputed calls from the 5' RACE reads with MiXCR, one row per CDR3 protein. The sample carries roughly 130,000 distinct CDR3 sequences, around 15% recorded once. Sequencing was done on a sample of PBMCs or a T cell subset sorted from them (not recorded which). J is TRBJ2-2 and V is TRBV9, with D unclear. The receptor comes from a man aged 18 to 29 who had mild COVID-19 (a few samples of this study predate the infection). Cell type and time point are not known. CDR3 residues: CASSISERPNTGELFF. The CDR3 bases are TGTGCCAGCAGCATTTCCGAGCGTCCGAACACCGGGGAGCTGTTTTTT.